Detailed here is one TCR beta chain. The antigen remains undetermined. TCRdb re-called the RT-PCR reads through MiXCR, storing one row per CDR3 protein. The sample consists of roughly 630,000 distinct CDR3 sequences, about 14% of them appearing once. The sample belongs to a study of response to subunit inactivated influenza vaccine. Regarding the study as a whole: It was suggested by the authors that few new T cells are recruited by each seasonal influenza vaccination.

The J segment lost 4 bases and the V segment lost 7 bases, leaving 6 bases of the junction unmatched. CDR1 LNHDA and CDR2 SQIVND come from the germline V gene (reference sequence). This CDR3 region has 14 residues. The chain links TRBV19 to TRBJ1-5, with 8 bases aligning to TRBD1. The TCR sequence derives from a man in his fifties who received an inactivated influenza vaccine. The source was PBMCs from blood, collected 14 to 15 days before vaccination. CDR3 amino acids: CASKGQGGNQPQHF. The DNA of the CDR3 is TGTGCCAGTAAAGGACAGGGCGGGAATCAGCCCCAGCATTTT. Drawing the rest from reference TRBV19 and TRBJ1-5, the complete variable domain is DGGITQSPKYLFRKEGQNVTLSCEQNLNHDAMYWYRQDPGQGLRLIYYSQIVNDFQKGDIAEGYSVSREKKESFPLTVTSAQKNPTAFYLCASKGQGGNQPQHFGDGTRLSIL.